This T cell receptor (beta chain) is drawn from a study of T-cell memory formation after mild COVID-19. Study context: Among the donors, TCR clusters were largely specific to each donor. Points from the study as a whole: Day 37-peaking second-wave clones had unconfirmed SARS-CoV-2 specificity. The appearance of some responding clones in pre-infection memory suggested that cross-reactive memory joined.

This clonotype has just a few counts. Its antigen is undetermined. Constant-segment primers served in 5'RACE that generated TCR alpha and TCR beta cDNA libraries bearing sample barcodes and UMIs. A single record per CDR3 protein comes from TCRdb applying MiXCR to the 5' RACE reads. The repertoire has around 510,000 distinct CDR3 sequences, about 20% of them found once; the top ten carry about 8.2%. V lost 1 base, J lost 4 bases, and 8 bases lay in between. CDR3 size: 15 residues. CDR1 is LGHDT, CDR2 YNNKEL, per germline (reference sequence). Sequencing was performed on PBMCs or a T cell subset sorted from them (not recorded which). The TCR was taken from an adult woman who had mild COVID-19 (a few samples of this study predate the infection). Cell type and time point are not known. The V call is TRBV3-1, the J call TRBJ1-6; the D is unclear. The CDR3 protein is CASSQVGGYNSPLHF. The DNA of the CDR3 is TGTGCCAGCAGCCAAGTAGGCGGGTATAATTCACCCCTCCACTTT.